This TCR beta chain was captured in a study of CD8+ T cells in alopecia areata. Study-level background: Treated patients were given 5 to 10 mg oral tofacitinib twice daily. Treatment ran 6 to 18 months, with 6 months of follow-up afterward.

TCR sequencing used cDNA made by reverse transcription of extracted RNA. The method was immunoSEQ multiplex PCR; TCRdb's version includes in-frame clones alone and lacks a portion of them. The sample has some 240,000 clones, less than 75% seen once; the top ten hold 1.5% to 2%. The CDR3 has 13 residues. V lost 2 bases to trimming and J lost 13 bases, with 12 bases between them. The germline CDR1 and CDR2 sequences are SGHTA and FQGNSA. Sample treatment: oral pan-JAK inhibitor, 5-10 mg twice daily. This TCR came from a human donor with alopecia areata. This specimen consisted of CD4+ T cells sorted from blood, obtained at week 4, from a patient treated with tofacitinib. The rearrangement uses TRBV7-2 and TRBJ1-6; D remains unclear. CDR3 sequence: CASSLNQVSPLHF. The DNA for the CDR3 is TGTGCCAGCAGCTTAAATCAGGTTTCTCCCCTCCACTTT.